This TCR beta chain was documented in a study of cytomegalovirus exposure and HLA in healthy donors. Amplification used 60 Vbeta primers and 13 Jbeta primers. Sequencing used immunoSEQ multiplex PCR; TCRdb keeps in-frame clones, though not all of them. The table shows about 100,000 clones, with about 79% occurring only once. This clone turned up a few times. The specimen was PBMCs. This receptor was taken from a man aged 50 or older in good health and CMV-seropositive.

The CDR3 bases are TGTGCCAGCAGAGGACAGGGGACCGGGGAGCTGTTTTTT. Its translation: CASRGQGTGELFF. The rearrangement links TRBV11-3 to TRBJ2-2; 9 nucleotides line up with TRBD1. CDR3 length equals 13 residues. V trimming: 6 bases; J trimming: 5 bases; junction bases outside the gene matches: 1. CDR1 SGHNT and CDR2 YENEEA come from the germline V gene.